These 26 T cell receptor beta chains share one sample of origin, sequenced in a study of response to subunit inactivated influenza vaccine. TCRdb fed the RT-PCR reads into MiXCR, producing one record per CDR3 protein. The sample consists of about 580,000 distinct CDR3 sequences, approximately 15% of them appearing once. The specimen was PBMCs from blood, collected 11 to 12 days after vaccination. The receptors shown here come from a middle-aged man who received an inactivated influenza vaccine.

This clonotype was picked up a small number of times. The chain recombines TRBV25-1 with TRBJ2-3, with a weak D call TRBD2 (5 bases). CDR3 size: 11 residues. V lost 9 bases, J lost 5 bases, and 9 bases lay in between. The V gene's germline CDR1 is MGHDK and CDR2 SYGVNS. The CDR3 protein is CASRAGDTQYF. DNA for the CDR3: TGTGCCAGTAGGGCGGGAGATACGCAGTATTTT.

This clonotype turned up a few times. The rearrangement joins TRBV20-1 to TRBJ1-5; 7 bases fit TRBD1. V dropped 8 bases and J dropped 1; count of bases not matched to a gene: 8. The CDR3 is 14 residues long. CDR1 is DFQATT, CDR2 SNEGSKA, per germline (reference sequence). CDR3 amino acids: CSTNQGGSNQPQHF. DNA of the CDR3: TGCAGTACAAACCAGGGGGGCAGCAATCAGCCCCAGCATTTT.

This clonotype has at least ten counts. J is TRBJ2-2 and V is TRBV9, with D possibly matching TRBD2 (5 bases). CDR1 and CDR2 (germline): SGDLS, YYNGEE. This CDR3 comprises 15 residues. V lost 4 bases to trimming and J lost 4 bases, with 14 bases between them. The CDR3 DNA reads TGTGCCAGCAGCCCCCAACTAGGAGGCACCGGGGAGCTGTTTTTT. This codes for CASSPQLGGTGELFF.

This clonotype was counted a few times. The chain combines TRBV28 with TRBJ1-2, with a possible D match to TRBD1 (6 bases). Per germline, CDR1 MDHEN and CDR2 SYDVKM. The CDR3 extends over 11 amino acids. V dropped 5 bases and J dropped 8 bases, with 9 bases sitting between them. CDR3 DNA: TGTGCCAGCAGTGGACAGAGGGGCTACACCTTC. Translation gives CASSGQRGYTF.

V is TRBV20-1 and J is TRBJ2-1, with TRBD2 identical over 8 bases. Per germline, CDR1 DFQATT and CDR2 SNEGSKA (reference sequence). CDR3 length equals 17 residues. V was clipped by 4 bases and J by 0 bases; unmatched bases: 11. The DNA for the CDR3 is TGCAGTGCTAATGGACTAGCCAACCACAACTCCTACAATGAGCAGTTCTTC. Translation gives CSANGLANHNSYNEQFF.

The CDR3 is CASSSVGLAESTDTQYF. Here the CDR3 DNA reads TGTGCCAGCAGCTCCGTCGGACTAGCGGAAAGCACAGATACGCAGTATTTT. The V and J genes are TRBV7-2 and TRBJ2-3; 10 nucleotides line up with TRBD2. This CDR3 is 17 amino acids long. Germline CDR1 is SGHTA and CDR2 is FQGNSA. Trimming cost V 4 bases and J 0 bases; bases outside gene matches: 7.

In its sample, this clonotype was seen a few times. The V and J genes are TRBV3-1 and TRBJ2-5; no definite D call. Germline loops: CDR1 LGHDT, CDR2 YNNKEL (reference sequence). This CDR3 region has 12 residues. Deletions cut 1 base from V and 7 bases from J, with 7 bases between. For the CDR3, the DNA is TGTGCCAGCAGCCAAGTCACTCTGACCCAGTACTTC. It yields the protein CASSQVTLTQYF.

This clonotype appeared a few times. This rearrangement joins TRBV6-1 to TRBJ1-5; no firm D call. There are 13 residues in the CDR3. Looked up from germline, CDR1 is MNHNS and CDR2 is SASEGT. Trimming took 6 bases from V and 6 from J, leaving 12 bases between them. CDR3 region: CASRRQVSQPQHF. CDR3 nucleotides: TGTGCCAGCAGACGACAAGTATCTCAGCCCCAGCATTTT.

The genes are TRBV6-1 and TRBJ2-7; the D call may be TRBD1 or TRBD2 (5 bases each). Trimming removed 6 bases from V and 7 bases from J, with 19 bases in between. The germline V gene encodes CDR1 MNHNS and CDR2 SASEGT. The CDR3 spans 14 residues. As DNA, the CDR3 is TGTGCCAGCAGGAGAAATCCGGGACCCGGGGAGCAGTACTTC. It is translated as CASRRNPGPGEQYF.

The chain uses TRBV20-1 and TRBJ1-3; 10 nucleotides line up with TRBD1. CDR1 DFQATT and CDR2 SNEGSKA come from the germline V gene (reference sequence). This CDR3 is built from 15 residues. Trimming removed 3 bases from V and 1 base from J; junction bases left unmatched: 3. The chain's CDR3 is CSASKGQGSGNTIYF. In DNA, the CDR3 is TGCAGTGCTAGTAAGGGACAGGGGTCTGGAAACACCATATATTTT.

This chain connects TRBV12-2 to TRBJ1-6. TRBV12-2 is a recognized pseudogene. The CDR3 is 13 amino acids. The CDR3 loop is CASLRVTNSPLHF. CDR3 in DNA: TGTGCAAGTCTCAGAGTGACTAATTCACCCCTCCACTTT.

This clonotype was seen a handful of times. The chain employs TRBV5-1 and TRBJ2-1, with D perhaps matching TRBD1 or TRBD2 (6 bases each). The CDR3 is 16 amino acids. Germline V gives CDR1 SGHRS, CDR2 YFSETQ. Trimming shortened V by 4 bases and J by 6 bases, and 20 bases separated the two germline ends. Here the CDR3 DNA reads TGCGCCAGCAGCCCCGCCGGGGGCGCGATAGTCAATGAGCAGTTCTTC. This sequence encodes CASSPAGGAIVNEQFF. Supplemented by reference TRBV5-1 and TRBJ2-1, the full variable domain reads KAGVTQTPRYLIKTRGQQVTLSCSPISGHRSVSWYQQTPGQGLQFLFEYFSETQRNKGNFPGRFSGRQFSNSRSEMNVSTLELGDSALYLCASSPAGGAIVNEQFFGPGTRLTVL.

This clonotype occurred many times. The V gene is TRBV20-1, the J gene TRBJ2-3, with D possibly TRBD2 on 6 matching bases. Germline V gives CDR1 DFQATT, CDR2 SNEGSKA (reference sequence). The CDR3 totals 12 residues. Trimming removed 6 bases at V and 4 bases at J, with 11 bases between. This chain's CDR3 is CSANWDSDTQYF. The CDR3 DNA reads as TGCAGTGCGAACTGGGACTCAGATACGCAGTATTTT.

This clonotype was found a few times. The CDR3 DNA follows: TGTGCCAGCAGCCAAGGGGGACAGGGGCTTCTGTTTTTT. This codes for CASSQGGQGLLFF. V gene TRBV14 combines with J gene TRBJ1-4, with 10 bases lining up with TRBD1. The CDR3 is 13 residues long. Germline values: CDR1 SGHDN, CDR2 FVKESK. V gave up 1 base and J gave up 14 bases; unmatched junction bases: 4.

The CDR3, as DNA: TGTGCCAGCAGTTCCCCCGGGACAGGGGGAAACATTCAGTACTTC. It is translated as CASSSPGTGGNIQYF. The rearrangement joins TRBV28 to TRBJ2-4; 11 positions agree with TRBD1. The CDR3 runs 15 residues. Germline trimming cut 4 bases from V and 6 bases from J; bases unmatched to any gene: 5. CDR1 and CDR2 from the germline V gene are MDHEN and SYDVKM.

This clonotype was detected a few times. The chain joins TRBV7-9 to TRBJ2-2, with 7 bases identical to TRBD1. From germline, CDR1 is SEHNR and CDR2 FQNEAQ (reference sequence). Trimming cost V 3 bases and J 5 bases; bases outside gene matches: 9. This CDR3 comprises 16 residues. The CDR3 region is CASSFGQALGTGELFF. The CDR3 nucleotides are TGTGCCAGCAGCTTCGGACAGGCCTTGGGGACCGGGGAGCTGTTTTTT.

This clonotype was observed a handful of times. CDR3 coding DNA: TGTGCCAGCAGCCAAGATGGCGGGACTAGCGGGGTTTACACAGATACGCAGTATTTT. It codes for CASSQDGGTSGVYTDTQYF. The rearrangement uses TRBV3-1 and TRBJ2-3; 13 positions agree with TRBD2. J gave up 2 bases and V 0 bases, and 8 bases lay outside the gene matches. Germline values: CDR1 LGHDT, CDR2 YNNKEL (reference sequence). This CDR3 comprises 19 residues.

The chain uses TRBV5-1 and TRBJ2-2; possible D gene TRBD2, 6 bases. V lost 4 bases, J lost 6 bases, and 10 bases lay in between. CDR3 length: 13 residues. CDR1 and CDR2 (germline): SGHRS, YFSETQ. In nucleotides, the CDR3 is TGCGCCAGCAGCCAAAGGGAGGCCGGGGAGCTGTTTTTT. Its translation: CASSQREAGELFF.

In its sample, this clonotype was seen a few times. The CDR3 DNA reads TGTGCCAGTAGTACCGTGGGGACCAACTACGAGCAGTACTTC. Residues: CASSTVGTNYEQYF. J is TRBJ2-7 and V is TRBV19; D may be TRBD1 or TRBD2 (5 bases each). This CDR3 has 14 residues. V lost 4 bases and J lost 3, with 13 bases in between. From germline, CDR1 is LNHDA and CDR2 SQIVND (reference sequence).

This clonotype was seen just once. The CDR3 DNA reads as TGTGCCAGTAGATCCAGGGGCTATGAGACCCAGTACTTC. This encodes CASRSRGYETQYF. The rearrangement joins TRBV27 to TRBJ2-5, with D possibly matching TRBD1 (6 bases). This CDR3 comprises 13 residues. V lost 9 bases and J lost 5, with 16 bases in between. Germline values: CDR1 MNHEY, CDR2 SMNVEV (reference sequence).

The chain carries TRBV5-5 and TRBJ1-2; TRBD1 aligns across 8 bases. Per germline, CDR1 SGHKS and CDR2 YYEKEE (reference sequence). There are 16 residues in the CDR3. J lost 2 bases, V lost 0 bases, and 6 bases had no gene match. The CDR3 DNA reads TGTGCCAGCAGCTTGGATGCGGCAGGGGGCAACTATGGCTACACCTTC. This gives the protein CASSLDAAGGNYGYTF.

There are many counts of this clonotype. The chain employs TRBV12-3 or TRBV12-4 and TRBJ1-1; D is unclear. The CDR3 is 12 residues long. V was pared by 4 bases and J by 7 bases, with 10 bases between. The CDR3 reads CASSWRTIEAFF. Here the CDR3 DNA reads TGTGCCAGCAGTTGGAGGACGATTGAAGCTTTCTTT.

The chain has TRBV4-1 and TRBJ2-7, with 7 bases fitting TRBD1. The CDR3 has 13 residues. V dropped 3 bases and J dropped 5; count of bases not matched to a gene: 4. The germline CDR1 and CDR2 sequences are MGHRA and YSYEKL. The CDR3 nucleotides read TGCGCCAGCAGCCACATCGACAGGGACGAGCAGTACTTC. Translation: CASSHIDRDEQYF.

The chain carries TRBV29-1 and TRBJ2-1; D call uncertain. V gave up 6 bases and J gave up 8 bases, with 17 bases separating them. This CDR3 spans 13 amino acids. Germline V CDR1 and CDR2: SQVTM, ANQGSEA. CDR3 protein: CSVDRTVWDEQFF. CDR3 coding DNA: TGCAGCGTAGACCGTACAGTTTGGGATGAGCAGTTCTTC.

This clonotype was picked up a small number of times. DNA for the CDR3: TGCGCCAGCAGCTATCTAACCTCGAAGGAAGAGCAGTACTTC. Translating it yields CASSYLTSKEEQYF. The chain joins TRBV5-1 to TRBJ2-7; no firm D call. V was pared by 3 bases and J by 7 bases, with 17 bases between. The CDR3 has 14 residues. CDR1 is SGHRS, CDR2 YFSETQ, per germline. The full variable domain, its missing parts supplied by reference TRBV5-1 and TRBJ2-7, is KAGVTQTPRYLIKTRGQQVTLSCSPISGHRSVSWYQQTPGQGLQFLFEYFSETQRNKGNFPGRFSGRQFSNSRSEMNVSTLELGDSALYLCASSYLTSKEEQYFGPGTRLTVT.

The rearrangement uses TRBV7-2 and TRBJ1-2; TRBD1 might be the D (5 bases). CDR3 size: 15 residues. From germline, CDR1 is SGHTA and CDR2 FQGNSA. Between the trimmed V and J ends, which lost 5 bases and 2 bases, there was a span of 15 bases. CDR3 sequence (DNA): TGTGCCAGCAGCCCGCGGGGGGGACTCAACTATGGCTACACCTTC. Translation: CASSPRGGLNYGYTF. Based on the CDR3 plus reference TRBV7-2 and TRBJ1-2, the full variable domain is GAGVSQSPSNKVTEKGKDVELRCDPISGHTALYWYRQSLGQGLEFLIYFQGNSAPDKSGLPSDRFSAERTGGSVSTLTIQRTQQEDSAVYLCASSPRGGLNYGYTFGSGTRLTVV.